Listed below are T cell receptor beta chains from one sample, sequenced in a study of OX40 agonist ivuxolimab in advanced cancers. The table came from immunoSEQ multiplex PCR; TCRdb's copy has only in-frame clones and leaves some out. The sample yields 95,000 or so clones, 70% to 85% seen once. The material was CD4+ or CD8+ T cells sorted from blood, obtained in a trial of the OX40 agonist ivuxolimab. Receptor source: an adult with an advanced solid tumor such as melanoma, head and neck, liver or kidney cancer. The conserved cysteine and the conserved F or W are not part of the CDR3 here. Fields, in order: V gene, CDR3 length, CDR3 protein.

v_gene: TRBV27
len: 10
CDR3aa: ASKGEADTQY

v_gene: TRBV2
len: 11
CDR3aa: ASSVGREDGYT

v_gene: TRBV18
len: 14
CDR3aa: ASSLQAVATNEKLF

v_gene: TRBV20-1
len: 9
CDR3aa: SARDSYEQY

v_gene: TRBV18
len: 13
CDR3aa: ASSQHLLGVHGYT

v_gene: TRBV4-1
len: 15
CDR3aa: ASSRPRGGSEYNEQF

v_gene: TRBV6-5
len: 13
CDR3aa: ASSYSVGLGQPQH

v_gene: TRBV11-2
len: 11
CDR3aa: ASSGGGADTQY

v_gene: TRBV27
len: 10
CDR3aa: ASTPHTGELF

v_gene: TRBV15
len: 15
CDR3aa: ATSRGHSGASYNEQF

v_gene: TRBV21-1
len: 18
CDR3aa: ASSSRRLKPDPIAKNIQY

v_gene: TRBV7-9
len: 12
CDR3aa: ASIIGGTNEKLF

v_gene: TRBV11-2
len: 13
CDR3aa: ASSLEGTGTYEQY

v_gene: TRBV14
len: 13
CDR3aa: ASSQVGAYSIEQY

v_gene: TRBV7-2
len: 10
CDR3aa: ASSLPGGTQY

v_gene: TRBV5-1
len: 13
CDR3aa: ASSATGGDNYEQY

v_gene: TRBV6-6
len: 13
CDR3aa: ASHPGTSGHNEQF

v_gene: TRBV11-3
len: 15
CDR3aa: ASSPLGREVSTGELF

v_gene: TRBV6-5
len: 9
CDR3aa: ASSYGRGYT

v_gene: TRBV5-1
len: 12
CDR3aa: ASALNSGIYEQY